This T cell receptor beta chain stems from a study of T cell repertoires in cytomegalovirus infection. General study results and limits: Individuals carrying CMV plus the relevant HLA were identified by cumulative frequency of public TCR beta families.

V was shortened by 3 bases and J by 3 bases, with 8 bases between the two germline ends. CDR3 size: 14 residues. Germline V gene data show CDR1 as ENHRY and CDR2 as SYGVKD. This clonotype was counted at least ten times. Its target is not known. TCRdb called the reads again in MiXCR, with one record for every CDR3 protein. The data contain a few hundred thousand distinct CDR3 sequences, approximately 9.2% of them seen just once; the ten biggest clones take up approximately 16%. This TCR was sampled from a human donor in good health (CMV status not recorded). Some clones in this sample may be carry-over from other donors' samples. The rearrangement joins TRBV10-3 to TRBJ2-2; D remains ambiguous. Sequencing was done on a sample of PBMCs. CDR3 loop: CAISDLMDTGELFF. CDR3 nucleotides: TGTGCCATCAGTGACCTGATGGACACCGGGGAGCTGTTTTTT.